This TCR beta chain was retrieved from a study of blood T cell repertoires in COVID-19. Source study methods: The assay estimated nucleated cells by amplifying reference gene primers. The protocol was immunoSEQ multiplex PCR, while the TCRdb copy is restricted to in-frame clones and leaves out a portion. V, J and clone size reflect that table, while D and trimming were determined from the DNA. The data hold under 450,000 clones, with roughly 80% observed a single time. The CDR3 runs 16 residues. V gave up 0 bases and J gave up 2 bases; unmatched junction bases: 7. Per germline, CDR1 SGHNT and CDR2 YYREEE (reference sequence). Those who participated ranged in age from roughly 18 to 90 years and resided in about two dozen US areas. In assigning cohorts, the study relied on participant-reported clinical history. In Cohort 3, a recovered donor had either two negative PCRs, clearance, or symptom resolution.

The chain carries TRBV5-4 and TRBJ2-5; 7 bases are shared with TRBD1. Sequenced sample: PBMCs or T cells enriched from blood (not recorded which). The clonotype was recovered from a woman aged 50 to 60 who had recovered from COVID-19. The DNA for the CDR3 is TGTGCCAGCAGCTTGGACGGGACAGCACTTCAAGAGACCCAGTACTTC. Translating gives CASSLDGTALQETQYF.